Listed below are T cell receptor beta chains from one sample, sequenced in a study of response to subunit inactivated influenza vaccine. TCRdb processed the RT-PCR reads anew with MiXCR; each CDR3 protein has one entry. Of over 150,000 distinct CDR3 sequences listed, approximately 11% are singletons. Sequences were derived from non-naive T cells sorted from PBMCs, sampled 45 days after vaccination. All receptors derive from a man aged 45-65 years who received an inactivated influenza vaccine. Both conserved end residues are part of each CDR3. D genes are given only for firm matches. Expanded clones get a size class; other rows say once, few or many, or leave the size out.

d_gene: TRBD2; v_gene: TRBV6-2/TRBV6-3; abundance: -; j_gene: TRBJ2-3; CDR3aa: CASICSGGAGDTQYF; CDR3nt: TGTGCCAGCATCTGCAGCGGGGGGGCGGGGGATACGCAGTATTTT
d_gene: TRBD2; v_gene: TRBV4-3; abundance: many; j_gene: TRBJ2-1; CDR3aa: CASSRGGGSYNEQFF; CDR3nt: TGTGCCAGCAGCCGAGGCGGGGGGTCCTACAATGAGCAGTTCTTC
d_gene: -; v_gene: TRBV5-1; abundance: many; j_gene: TRBJ1-2; CDR3aa: CASSLVGSNYGYTF; CDR3nt: TGCGCCAGCAGCTTGGTTGGTTCTAACTATGGCTACACCTTC
d_gene: TRBD2; v_gene: TRBV19; abundance: -; j_gene: TRBJ2-3; CDR3aa: CASSRTGTSGITDTQYF; CDR3nt: TGTGCCAGTAGTAGAACCGGGACTAGCGGGATTACAGATACGCAGTATTTT
d_gene: TRBD1; v_gene: TRBV24-1; abundance: many; j_gene: TRBJ1-2; CDR3aa: CATSDSYGGTGDLYYGYTF; CDR3nt: TGTGCCACCAGTGATTCTTACGGCGGGACAGGAGATCTCTACTATGGCTACACCTTC
d_gene: TRBD1; v_gene: TRBV20-1; abundance: many; j_gene: TRBJ1-2; CDR3aa: CSARARDRVNYGYTF; CDR3nt: TGCAGTGCTAGAGCCAGGGACAGGGTGAACTATGGCTACACCTTC
d_gene: -; v_gene: TRBV6-1; abundance: many; j_gene: TRBJ2-5; CDR3aa: CASRIMDGWLETQYF; CDR3nt: TGTGCCAGCAGAATTATGGACGGCTGGTTAGAGACCCAGTACTTC
d_gene: -; v_gene: TRBV6-2/TRBV6-3; abundance: -; j_gene: TRBJ2-2; CDR3aa: CASSYSGLSTGELFF; CDR3nt: TGTGCCAGCAGTTACTCGGGGCTGTCCACCGGGGAGCTGTTTTTT
d_gene: TRBD2; v_gene: TRBV3-1; abundance: many; j_gene: TRBJ2-2; CDR3aa: CASSQASGNTGELFF; CDR3nt: TGTGCCAGCAGCCAGGCTAGCGGAAACACCGGGGAGCTGTTTTTT
d_gene: TRBD2; v_gene: TRBV4-3; abundance: few; j_gene: TRBJ2-7; CDR3aa: CASSQGGGRAYEQYF; CDR3nt: TGCGCCAGCAGCCAAGGGGGCGGGAGGGCCTACGAGCAGTACTTC
d_gene: TRBD2; v_gene: TRBV12-3/TRBV12-4; abundance: few; j_gene: TRBJ2-1; CDR3aa: CASNLAGDNEQFF; CDR3nt: TGTGCCAGCAATTTAGCGGGGGACAATGAGCAGTTCTTC
d_gene: TRBD1; v_gene: TRBV6-2/TRBV6-3; abundance: -; j_gene: TRBJ2-3; CDR3aa: CASSSTGENTDTQYF; CDR3nt: TGTGCCAGCAGTTCGACAGGGGAGAACACAGATACGCAGTATTTT
d_gene: -; v_gene: TRBV4-3; abundance: many; j_gene: TRBJ2-3; CDR3aa: CASSREIRGSGADTQYF; CDR3nt: TGCGCCAGCAGCCGAGAGATAAGGGGGAGTGGGGCAGATACGCAGTATTTT
d_gene: TRBD2; v_gene: TRBV12-3/TRBV12-4; abundance: many; j_gene: TRBJ2-7; CDR3aa: CASSRLGLASYEQYF; CDR3nt: TGTGCCAGCAGCCGTCTCGGACTAGCGAGCTACGAGCAGTACTTC
d_gene: TRBD2; v_gene: TRBV7-2; abundance: many; j_gene: TRBJ2-7; CDR3aa: CASSLSPGGTYEQYF; CDR3nt: TGTGCCAGCAGCTTATCGCCGGGAGGGACTTACGAGCAGTACTTC
d_gene: TRBD1; v_gene: TRBV7-9; abundance: few; j_gene: TRBJ2-6; CDR3aa: CATARGYAGANVLTF; CDR3nt: TGTGCCACCGCCAGGGGGTATGCAGGGGCCAACGTCCTGACTTTC
d_gene: -; v_gene: TRBV20-1; abundance: few; j_gene: TRBJ2-7; CDR3aa: CSARSPTYEQYF; CDR3nt: TGCAGTGCTAGATCACCGACCTACGAGCAGTACTTC
d_gene: TRBD1; v_gene: TRBV6-1; abundance: -; j_gene: TRBJ1-1; CDR3aa: CASRGQGGTEAFF; CDR3nt: TGTGCCAGCAGGGGACAGGGGGGTACTGAAGCTTTCTTT
d_gene: -; v_gene: TRBV5-1; abundance: -; j_gene: TRBJ1-4; CDR3aa: CASSSYGATNDKLFF; CDR3nt: TGCGCCAGCAGCTCCTACGGGGCAACTAATGACAAACTGTTTTTT
d_gene: -; v_gene: TRBV7-8; abundance: -; j_gene: TRBJ2-7; CDR3aa: CASSLGGNYEQYF; CDR3nt: TGTGCCAGCAGCTTAGGGGGGAACTACGAGCAGTACTTC
d_gene: TRBD1; v_gene: TRBV4-2; abundance: many; j_gene: TRBJ2-4; CDR3aa: CASSQDPQQGDIQYF; CDR3nt: TGTGCCAGCAGCCAAGATCCCCAACAGGGGGACATTCAGTACTTC
d_gene: -; v_gene: TRBV15; abundance: -; j_gene: TRBJ2-5; CDR3aa: CATAHLRPGGTAAQYF; CDR3nt: TGTGCCACCGCCCACCTACGGCCAGGGGGGACGGCGGCCCAGTACTTC
d_gene: -; v_gene: TRBV20-1; abundance: -; j_gene: TRBJ2-7; CDR3aa: CSARNGIYEQYF; CDR3nt: TGCAGTGCTAGGAACGGAATTTACGAGCAGTACTTC
d_gene: TRBD2; v_gene: TRBV20-1; abundance: -; j_gene: TRBJ2-7; CDR3aa: CSASSGGAYEQYF; CDR3nt: TGCAGTGCTAGTAGCGGGGGGGCCTACGAGCAGTACTTC
d_gene: -; v_gene: TRBV20-1; abundance: -; j_gene: TRBJ1-5; CDR3aa: CSARDQRGFSNQPQHF; CDR3nt: TGCAGTGCTAGAGATCAACGGGGTTTCTCAAATCAGCCCCAGCATTTT
d_gene: -; v_gene: TRBV11-1; abundance: many; j_gene: TRBJ2-3; CDR3aa: CASSFRGPLGDYSTDTQYF; CDR3nt: TGTGCCAGCAGCTTCCGGGGGCCCTTGGGAGATTATAGCACAGATACGCAGTATTTT